A single sample gave rise to the 2 T cell receptor beta chains below, sequenced in a study of control samples from healthy donors and cancer patients. Only in-frame clones appear in the TCRdb table, and some are missing; sequencing was by immunoSEQ multiplex PCR. The sample table sets out some 190,000 clones. Sample: blood. The receptors were sampled from a woman in her thirties in good health.

V and J are TRBV6-6 and TRBJ2-5; D gene uncertain. The CDR3 is 12 residues long. Germline CDR1 reads MNHNY; CDR2 reads SVGAGI (reference sequence). Trimming took off 6 bases at V and 4 bases at J, with 9 bases between the two ends. In DNA form, the CDR3 reads TGTGCCAGCAGCCCTTCTCGAGAGACCCAGTACTTC. Translating it yields CASSPSRETQYF.

The chain combines TRBV5-5 with TRBJ1-3; unclear D gene. The CDR3 runs 16 residues. Germline values: CDR1 SGHKS, CDR2 YYEKEE (reference sequence). Trimming took 0 bases from V and 0 from J, leaving 10 bases between them. The CDR3 is CASSLEPANSGNTIYF. In DNA form, the CDR3 reads TGTGCCAGCAGCTTGGAACCGGCTAACTCTGGAAACACCATATATTTT.